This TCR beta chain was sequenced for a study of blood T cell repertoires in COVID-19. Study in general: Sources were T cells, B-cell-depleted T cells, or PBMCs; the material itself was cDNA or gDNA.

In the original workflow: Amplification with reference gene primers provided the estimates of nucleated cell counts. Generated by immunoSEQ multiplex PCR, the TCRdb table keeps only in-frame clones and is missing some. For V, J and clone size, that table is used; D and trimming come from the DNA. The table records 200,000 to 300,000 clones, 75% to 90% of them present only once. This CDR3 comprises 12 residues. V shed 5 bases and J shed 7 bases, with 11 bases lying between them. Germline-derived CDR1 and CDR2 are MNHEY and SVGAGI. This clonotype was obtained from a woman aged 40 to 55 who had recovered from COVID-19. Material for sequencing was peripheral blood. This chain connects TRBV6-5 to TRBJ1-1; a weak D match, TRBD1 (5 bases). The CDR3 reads CASSMRQIEAFF. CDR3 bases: TGTGCCAGCAGTATGCGACAGATTGAAGCTTTCTTT.